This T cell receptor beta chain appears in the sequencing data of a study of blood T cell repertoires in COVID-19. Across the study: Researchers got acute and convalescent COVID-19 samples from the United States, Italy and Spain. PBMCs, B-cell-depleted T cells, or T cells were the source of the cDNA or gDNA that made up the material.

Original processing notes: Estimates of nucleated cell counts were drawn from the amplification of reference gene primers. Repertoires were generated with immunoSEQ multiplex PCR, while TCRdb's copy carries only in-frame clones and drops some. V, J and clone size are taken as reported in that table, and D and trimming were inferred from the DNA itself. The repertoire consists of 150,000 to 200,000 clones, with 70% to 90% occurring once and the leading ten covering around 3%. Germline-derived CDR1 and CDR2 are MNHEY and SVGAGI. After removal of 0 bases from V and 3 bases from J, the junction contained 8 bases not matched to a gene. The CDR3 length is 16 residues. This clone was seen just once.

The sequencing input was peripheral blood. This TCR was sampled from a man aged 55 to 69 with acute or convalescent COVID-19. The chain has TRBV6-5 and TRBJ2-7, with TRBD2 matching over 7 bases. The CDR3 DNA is TGTGCCAGCAGTTACTCGGGGGGGTCCCTTATCTACGAGCAGTACTTC. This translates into CASSYSGGSLIYEQYF.